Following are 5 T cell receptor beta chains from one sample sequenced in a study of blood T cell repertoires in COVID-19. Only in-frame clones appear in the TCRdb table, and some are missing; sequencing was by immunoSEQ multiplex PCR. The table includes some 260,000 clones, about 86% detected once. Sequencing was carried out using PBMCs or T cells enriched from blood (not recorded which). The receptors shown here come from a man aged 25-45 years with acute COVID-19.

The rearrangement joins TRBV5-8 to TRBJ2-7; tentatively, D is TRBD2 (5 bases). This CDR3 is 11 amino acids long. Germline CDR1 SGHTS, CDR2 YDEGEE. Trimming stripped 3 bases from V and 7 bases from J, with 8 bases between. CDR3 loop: CASSYGREQYV. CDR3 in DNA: TGTGCCAGCAGCTATGGGAGAGAGCAGTACGTC.

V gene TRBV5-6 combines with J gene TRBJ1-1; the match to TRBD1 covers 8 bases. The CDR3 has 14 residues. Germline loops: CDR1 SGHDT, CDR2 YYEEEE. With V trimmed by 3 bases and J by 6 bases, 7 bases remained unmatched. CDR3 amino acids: CASSYLDRGPEAFF. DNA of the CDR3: TGTGCCAGCAGCTACCTCGACAGGGGACCTGAAGCTTTCTTT.

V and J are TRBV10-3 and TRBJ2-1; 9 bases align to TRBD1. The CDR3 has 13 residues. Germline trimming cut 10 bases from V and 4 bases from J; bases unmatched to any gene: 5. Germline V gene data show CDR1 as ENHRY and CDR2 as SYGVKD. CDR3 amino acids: CATRDRVYNEQFF. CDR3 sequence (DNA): TGTGCCACGCGGGACAGGGTATACAATGAGCAGTTCTTC.

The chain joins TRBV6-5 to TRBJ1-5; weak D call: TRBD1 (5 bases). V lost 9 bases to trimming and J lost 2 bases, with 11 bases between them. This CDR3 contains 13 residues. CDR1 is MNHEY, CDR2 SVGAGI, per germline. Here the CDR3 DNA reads TGTGCCAGTTCGACAGCAGGCAATCAGCCCCAGCATTTT. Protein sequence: CASSTAGNQPQHF.

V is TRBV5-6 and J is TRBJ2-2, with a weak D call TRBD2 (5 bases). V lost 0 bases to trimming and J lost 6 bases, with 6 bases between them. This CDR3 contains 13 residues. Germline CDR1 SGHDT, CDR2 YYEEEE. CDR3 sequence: CASSLGGAGELFF. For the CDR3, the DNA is TGTGCCAGCAGCTTGGGGGGAGCCGGGGAGCTGTTTTTT.